The subject of this entry is one T cell receptor beta chain. No antigen is known for it. This sample was taken from a study of cytomegalovirus exposure and HLA in healthy donors. About the study: Among the roughly 370 genotyped donors, 65% to 90% were placed in the Caucasian-associated ancestry cluster.

13 Jbeta primers and 60 Vbeta primers were used for the PCR. Original processing notes: Later work found around 80 million unique TCR beta chains, with about 10 million shared. Clones were read by immunoSEQ multiplex PCR, and TCRdb kept only the in-frame ones, dropping some. V and J calls and clone size are given by that table; D and trimming were obtained from the DNA. The sample has 220,000 or so clones. Study-level findings and limits: Researchers reported that a few CMV-associated chains were confirmed in vitro as CMV antigen-specific.

CDR1 and CDR2 from the germline V gene are SGHTA and FQGNSA. The CDR3 runs 16 residues. Trimming at V came to 11 bases and at J to 1 base, leaving 7 bases not matched to a gene. This clonotype was obtained from a girl between 2 and 10 years old in good health and CMV-seropositive. Sequenced material: PBMCs. The genes are TRBV7-2 and TRBJ2-1, with TRBD2 identical over 14 bases. The CDR3 loop reads CAGGTSGSLSYNEQFF. CDR3 DNA sequence: TGTGCCGGTGGGACTAGCGGGAGTTTATCCTACAATGAGCAGTTCTTC.